This record looks at one T cell receptor beta chain sequence and its context. Its antigen is not identified. This specimen belongs to a study of a mutant IDH1 vaccine in newly diagnosed glioma. The protocol was immunoSEQ multiplex PCR, while the TCRdb copy is restricted to in-frame clones and leaves out a portion. The sample carries about 54,000 clones, 80% to 85% recorded once. The germline gives CDR1 SGHKS, CDR2 YYEKEE (reference sequence). This CDR3 contains 11 residues. The V gene lost 1 base and the J gene lost 12 bases, with 8 bases spanning the gap. Time point here: week 5, during vaccination. Every vaccine dose comprised 300 ug of mutant IDH1 20-mer peptide plus topical imiquimod.

Sequences were derived from PBMCs, sampled from a glioma patient whose treatment included an IDH1 peptide vaccine. The chain carries TRBV5-5 and TRBJ2-1, with D tentatively TRBD1 (5 bases). This receptor was taken from a young man with glioma. The CDR3 protein is CASSLRQGQFF. The CDR3 DNA reads as TGTGCCAGCAGCTTGCGTCAGGGGCAGTTCTTC.